Each of the 27 T cell receptor beta chains below was sequenced from the same sample in a study of CD8 T cells in ankylosing spondylitis (dated by TCRdb to 2015 to 2018). The method behind the library was 5' RACE. Sequencing was carried out with an Illumina HiSeq 2500. TCRdb reran the public reads through fastp at Q25 and MiXCR, keeping productive beta chains. Here each entry gathers all rows of one CDR3 protein and keeps the most common genes and DNA. This sample comprises 300,000 to 400,000 distinct CDR3 sequences, more than 9% of them detected only once. The ten largest account for around 8.4% of the sample. The sample taken for sequencing was blood, either unsorted or a sorted T cell fraction (not recorded which). The receptors stem from a female donor with ankylosing spondylitis or in good health (not recorded which).

Many counts were recorded for this clonotype. V gene TRBV5-1 combines with J gene TRBJ2-1, with 11 bases that match TRBD1. Germline values: CDR1 SGHRS, CDR2 YFSETQ. The junction had 12 bases not matched to a gene; V was cut back by 4 bases and J by 9 bases. The CDR3 is 16 amino acids. The CDR3 region is CASSLQTGTGGGEQFF. CDR3 nucleotides: TGCGCCAGCAGCCTACAGACCGGGACAGGGGGAGGTGAGCAGTTCTTC.

This clonotype was recorded many times. This chain uses TRBV20-1 with TRBJ2-3, with a weak D call TRBD2 (5 bases). Trimming cost V 0 bases and J 5 bases, with 24 bases left between them. Germline V gives CDR1 DFQATT, CDR2 SNEGSKA (reference sequence). The CDR3 is made up of 18 amino acids. This CDR3 is CSARDSSTPERQIDTQYF. CDR3 coding DNA: TGCAGTGCTAGAGATTCCTCGACTCCCGAGCGGCAGATAGATACGCAGTATTTT.

This clonotype was detected many times. V and J are TRBV20-1 and TRBJ1-6; 10 nucleotides match TRBD1. The germline CDR1 and CDR2 sequences are DFQATT and SNEGSKA (reference sequence). CDR3 length: 13 residues. The CDR3 nucleotides read TGCAGCGTCCGGGACAGGGGAAATTCACCCCTCCACTTT. Translating gives CSVRDRGNSPLHF.

This chain uses TRBV2 with TRBJ2-5; D is unresolved. V was trimmed by 5 bases and J by 5 bases, leaving 9 bases between them. There are 12 residues in the CDR3. The germline gives CDR1 SNHLY, CDR2 FYNNEI. CDR3 sequence reads: CASSRLGETQYF. In DNA, the CDR3 is TGTGCCAGCAGTAGGTTAGGGGAGACCCAGTACTTC.

The chain combines TRBV28 with TRBJ2-7; the D is unclear. Trimming took off 2 bases at V and 0 bases at J, with 8 bases between the two ends. CDR1 MDHEN and CDR2 SYDVKM come from the germline V gene. This CDR3 is built from 14 residues. This CDR3 reads CASSLLSSSYEQYF. The CDR3, as DNA: TGTGCCAGCAGTTTACTTTCAAGCTCCTACGAGCAGTACTTC.

In this sample, this clonotype turned up many times. This chain connects TRBV5-1 to TRBJ2-3; no clear D. V gave up 0 bases and J gave up 4 bases, with 18 bases separating them. Germline V gene data show CDR1 as SGHRS and CDR2 as YFSETQ. This CDR3 spans 17 amino acids. The CDR3, as DNA: TGCGCCAGCAGCTTGGACGTATTAAGGACCCTGGCAGATACGCAGTATTTT. Translation: CASSLDVLRTLADTQYF.

This clonotype was detected many times. The DNA for the CDR3 is TGTGCCAGCAGTTCAGCGCAGGGGCCCGCTTCCTACGAGCAGTACTTC. This codes for CASSSAQGPASYEQYF. The gene calls are TRBV27 and TRBJ2-7; possible D gene TRBD1, 6 bases. The CDR3 runs to 16 residues. Germline values: CDR1 MNHEY, CDR2 SMNVEV (reference sequence). V dropped 4 bases and J dropped 1 base, with 17 bases sitting between them.

There are many counts of this clonotype. This sequence joins TRBV5-1 and TRBJ1-1; no clear D. Germline V gene lookup returns CDR1 SGHRS and CDR2 YFSETQ. V lost 1 base to trimming and J lost 4 bases, with 14 bases between them. This CDR3 region has 15 residues. CDR3 residues: CASSLKGIGGTEAFF. The CDR3 DNA sequence: TGCGCCAGCAGCTTGAAAGGGATCGGTGGCACTGAAGCTTTCTTT. Supplemented by reference TRBV5-1 and TRBJ1-1, the full variable domain reads KAGVTQTPRYLIKTRGQQVTLSCSPISGHRSVSWYQQTPGQGLQFLFEYFSETQRNKGNFPGRFSGRQFSNSRSEMNVSTLELGDSALYLCASSLKGIGGTEAFFGQGTRLTVV.

This clonotype showed up many times. V is TRBV20-1 and J is TRBJ2-1; D possibly corresponds to TRBD2 (6 bases). Germline CDR1 DFQATT, CDR2 SNEGSKA (reference sequence). The CDR3 runs 13 residues. Trimming left V 3 bases short and J 15 bases short, with 21 bases between. This CDR3 reads CSASPPGGVFLFF. Written as DNA, the CDR3 is TGCAGTGCTAGCCCGCCGGGCGGGGTCTTCCTGTTCTTC.

This clonotype was picked up a small number of times. The chain is built from TRBV18 and TRBJ2-7; D ambiguous. Germline lookup yields CDR1 KGHSH and CDR2 LQKENI. This CDR3 has 17 residues. V was clipped by 0 bases and J by 5 bases, with 20 bases between them. CDR3 amino acids: CASSPPNGRPPSHEQYF. The CDR3 DNA reads TGTGCCAGCTCACCACCCAACGGTCGGCCTCCGTCTCACGAGCAGTACTTC. The variable domain in full, with the rest retrieved from reference TRBV18 and TRBJ2-7, is NAGVMQNPRHLVRRRGQEARLRCSPMKGHSHVYWYRQLPEEGLKFMVYLQKENIIDESGMPKERFSAEFPKEGPSILRIQQVVRGDSAAYFCASSPPNGRPPSHEQYFGPGTRLTVT.

Ten or more counts support this clonotype. The J gene is TRBJ1-5, the V gene TRBV5-5; the D gene is possibly TRBD1 (6 bases). This CDR3 contains 14 residues. V lost 4 bases to trimming and J lost 11 bases, with 19 bases between them. Germline V CDR1 and CDR2: SGHKS, YYEKEE (reference sequence). The CDR3 DNA reads as TGTGCCAGCAGCCTAACAGGGTCCTCGGGGGCCCAGCATTTT. Protein: CASSLTGSSGAQHF.

The table lists this clonotype with a few counts. This sequence joins TRBV11-2 and TRBJ1-1; D not certain. The V gene's germline CDR1 is SGHAT and CDR2 FQNNGV. There are 12 residues in the CDR3. Between the trimmed V and J ends, which lost 5 bases and 10 bases, there was a span of 14 bases. DNA of the CDR3: TGTGCCAGCAGCACTTACCTGGAGGGAGCTTTCTTT. Amino acids: CASSTYLEGAFF.

This clonotype appeared many times. The V and J genes are TRBV20-1 and TRBJ1-5, with 8 bases that match TRBD1. The V gene end was trimmed by 2 bases and the J gene end by 6 bases; junction bases not matched to a gene: 3. The CDR3 has 13 residues. Germline V CDR1 and CDR2: DFQATT, SNEGSKA (reference sequence). The CDR3 reads CSARSGQGQPQHF. CDR3 bases: TGCAGTGCTAGATCCGGACAGGGTCAGCCCCAGCATTTT.

This clonotype was seen at least ten times. The genes are TRBV11-2 and TRBJ2-3, with 10 bases aligning to TRBD2. Germline loops: CDR1 SGHAT, CDR2 FQNNGV. The CDR3 extends over 18 amino acids. Trimming took 4 bases from V and 0 from J; bases not matched to a gene: 10. This chain's CDR3 is CASSSPLVAGGSTDTQYF. The CDR3, as DNA: TGTGCCAGCAGCTCCCCGCTGGTAGCGGGAGGAAGCACAGATACGCAGTATTTT.

In this sample, this clonotype turned up many times. The V and J genes are TRBV11-2 and TRBJ2-7; a possible D gene is TRBD2 (6 bases). The ends were cut back, 5 bases at V and 0 bases at J, with 14 bases in the middle. Per germline, CDR1 SGHAT and CDR2 FQNNGV. CDR3 size: 15 residues. CDR3 in DNA: TGTGCCAGCAGCCCTGGAGGAGGGAGCTCCTACGAGCAGTACTTC. This sequence encodes CASSPGGGSSYEQYF. Looking up the rest from reference TRBV11-2 and TRBJ2-7 gives the full variable domain: EAGVAQSPRYKIIEKRQSVAFWCNPISGHATLYWYQQILGQGPKLLIQFQNNGVVDDSQLPKDRFSAERLKGVDSTLKIQPAKLEDSAVYLCASSPGGGSSYEQYFGPGTRLTVT.

This clonotype was seen at least ten times. V usage is TRBV3-1 and J usage is TRBJ1-1; D remains unclear. The V end was cut by 1 base, the J end by 4 bases, with 4 bases between. There are 12 residues in the CDR3. The germline gives CDR1 LGHDT, CDR2 YNNKEL (reference sequence). CDR3 protein: CASSQVPTEAFF. Written as DNA, the CDR3 is TGTGCCAGCAGCCAAGTTCCCACTGAAGCTTTCTTT.

The gene calls are TRBV20-1 and TRBJ2-4, with 7 bases lining up with TRBD2. Germline V CDR1 and CDR2: DFQATT, SNEGSKA (reference sequence). The trim removed 3 bases at V and 0 bases at J, leaving 5 bases unmatched. The CDR3 is made up of 15 amino acids. CDR3 coding DNA: TGCAGTGCTAGGACCGGGGAGGGAGCCAAAAACATTCAGTACTTC. Its translation is CSARTGEGAKNIQYF.

The chain has TRBV14 and TRBJ1-1; D possibly corresponds to TRBD1 (5 bases). CDR3 length: 15 amino acids. The V and J ends lost 4 bases and 0 bases respectively, with 12 bases between them. CDR1 and CDR2 (germline): SGHDN, FVKESK. Here the CDR3 DNA reads TGTGCCAGCAGCCCACAATGGGGGGTGAACACTGAAGCTTTCTTT. Protein sequence: CASSPQWGVNTEAFF.

This clonotype has just a few counts. The CDR3 sequence: CASSLSLDRVSGANVLTF. Here the CDR3 DNA reads TGTGCCAGCAGCTTGTCGCTGGACAGGGTATCTGGGGCCAACGTCCTGACTTTC. This chain uses TRBV5-5 with TRBJ2-6; 8 positions match TRBD1. The CDR3 runs 18 residues. J gave up 1 base and V 1 base, and 7 bases lay outside the gene matches. Germline V lookup: CDR1 SGHKS, CDR2 YYEKEE (reference sequence).

This clonotype was detected many times. V gene TRBV7-2 combines with J gene TRBJ2-3, with TRBD2 identical over 7 bases. Germline CDR1 and CDR2: SGHTA and FQGNSA. The junction had 4 bases not matched to a gene; V was cut back by 9 bases and J by 1 base. This CDR3 region has 13 residues. CDR3 sequence reads: CASGLDGTDTQYF. CDR3 in DNA: TGTGCCAGTGGACTAGATGGCACAGATACGCAGTATTTT.

This clonotype was detected many times. The genes are TRBV15 and TRBJ1-5, with D perhaps matching TRBD1 (6 bases). V lost 4 bases to trimming and J lost 0 bases, with 16 bases between them. CDR1 is LNHNV, CDR2 YYDKDF, per germline (reference sequence). The CDR3 consists of 17 residues. CDR3 in DNA: TGTGCCACCAGCATCCGGAGGGGGTTTAATAGCAATCAGCCCCAGCATTTT. Its protein product is CATSIRRGFNSNQPQHF.

V gene TRBV3-1 combines with J gene TRBJ2-2, with 9 bases fitting TRBD2. This CDR3 spans 15 amino acids. Germline V gives CDR1 LGHDT, CDR2 YNNKEL (reference sequence). The V segment lost 2 bases and the J segment 6 bases; nucleotides outside the gene matches: 4. CDR3 nucleotides: TGTGCCAGCAGCCAAATGCAGCGGGGGGCCGGGGAGCTGTTTTTT. Its protein is CASSQMQRGAGELFF. Supplemented by reference TRBV3-1 and TRBJ2-2, the full variable domain reads DTAVSQTPKYLVTQMGNDKSIKCEQNLGHDTMYWYKQDSKKFLKIMFSYNNKELIINETVPNRFSPKSPDKAHLNLHINSLELGDSAVYFCASSQMQRGAGELFFGEGSRLTVL.

This clonotype was detected ten times or more. The V and J genes are TRBV7-8 and TRBJ1-3; D is ambiguous. Germline-derived CDR1 and CDR2 are SGHVS and FQNEAQ. With 5 bases removed from V and 1 base from J, the gap between germline ends came to 9 bases. This CDR3 contains 14 residues. As DNA, the CDR3 is TGTGCCAGCAGCAATCGAGGGTCTGGAAACACCATATATTTT. Its translation is CASSNRGSGNTIYF.

This clonotype occurred many times. This rearrangement joins TRBV29-1 to TRBJ2-1; 9 bases match TRBD2. J lost 3 bases, V lost 7 bases, and 10 bases had no gene match. The length of the CDR3 is 15 residues. Per the germline V gene, CDR1 is SQVTM and CDR2 is ANQGSEA. CDR3: CSARGSGGLYNEQFF. CDR3 nucleotides: TGCAGCGCCAGGGGTAGCGGGGGCCTCTACAATGAGCAGTTCTTC.

For this clonotype: A much larger clonotype is one base distant, so this may be a read error. The rearrangement joins TRBV12-3 or TRBV12-4 to TRBJ1-2; D is undetermined. The CDR3 spans 12 residues. Trimming took 3 bases from V and 1 from J, leaving 3 bases between them. CDR3 protein: CASSFSNYGYTF. CDR3 coding DNA: TGTGCCAGCAGTTTCAGTAACTATGGCTACACCTTC.

This clonotype was observed many times. The V call is TRBV7-9, the J call TRBJ2-3; tentative D call: TRBD1 (6 bases). Deletions cut 7 bases from V and 0 bases from J, with 17 bases between. CDR3 length equals 16 residues. Germline CDR1 SEHNR, CDR2 FQNEAQ (reference sequence). The CDR3 protein is CASNDRTAPSTDTQYF. Here the CDR3 DNA reads TGTGCCAGCAATGATCGGACAGCCCCTAGCACAGATACGCAGTATTTT.

J is TRBJ2-7 and V is TRBV4-2; tentative D call: TRBD2 (5 bases). The V and J ends lost 0 bases and 3 bases respectively, with 12 bases between them. Germline lookup yields CDR1 LGHNA and CDR2 YNFKEQ. CDR3 length: 15 residues. The CDR3 here is CASSQDWAGGYEQYF. In DNA form, the CDR3 reads TGTGCCAGCAGCCAAGATTGGGCAGGAGGCTACGAGCAGTACTTC.